This TCR beta chain was found in a study of T cell responses to AZD1222 COVID-19 vaccine (dated by TCRdb to the early 2020s). With respect to the entire study: Because spike-specific TCR depth and breadth did not differ between the two schedules, AZD1222 recipients who got a second dose at roughly 4 weeks were pooled with those who got a second dose at roughly 12 weeks. TCR sequencing covered some 240 trial participants: 200 to 220 given two doses of AZD1222 and 26 given two doses of MenACWY control vaccine. Trial participants were enrolled by age into 18-55, 56-69 and 70-plus year subgroups, with 148, 28 and 57 TCR-sequenced participants respectively.

Beyond this particular receptor, the publication reports: Spike-specific TCR breadth and depth rose significantly after two AZD1222 doses compared with day 0 and with MenACWY recipients. Epitopes outside the regions mutated in the B.1.351 and B.1.1.7 variants were reportedly recognized by nearly half of the unique spike-specific TCRs. The whole spike protein was spanned by vaccine-associated CD4 TCRs, and dominant responses were seen in regions 160-218 and 743-854. Conclusions about previously exposed vaccinees were limited because only six or seven AZD1222 recipients were SARS-CoV-2 seropositive at baseline. In the small 56-69-year group, the increase in depth fell short of significance, most likely because of low power. Most participants were white British and females outnumbered males, and the authors suggested that clonal diversity may have been underestimated. No day 14 peak-response samples were available, so repertoires were characterized only after the peak T cell response.

This clone was counted once. Its recognized antigen is unknown. It has no much larger one-base neighbor in the sample; base qualities were not kept. Explained via the paper, the time point label denotes: baseline before first vaccination. Vaccinee samples came from UK trials COV001 and COV002, including a single-blind randomized controlled phase 2/3 trial of AZD1222 (ChAdOx1 nCoV-19) in healthy adults. For TCRbeta chain sequencing, PBMC samples were collected from trial participants at day 0 and at day 28 after the second dose. The CDR3 regions of human TCRbeta chains were analyzed by immunosequencing. The paper's processing steps were these. Repertoire TCRs were matched against a reference library of SARS-CoV-2-specific TCRs generated with the MIRA antigen-specificity platform. Breadth meant the fraction of unique TCRs that were SARS-CoV-2-associated, whereas depth meant the fraction of total T cells that were SARS-CoV-2-associated. Each spike-specific TCR was assigned to its reactive spike region and to a CD4 or CD8 class using the MIRA data. Log10-transformed breadth and depth values were compared by one-way ANOVA with Sidak's multiple comparisons tests. TCRdb mirrors the immuneACCESS table, restricted to in-frame sequences. Some clones are absent from its copies; in checked studies, under half trace to an unresolved V gene, and the reason for the others is unknown. V, J and clone size derive from that table, while D and trimming were established from the DNA sequence. The sample records about 100,000 clones, 88% of which are singletons. Roughly 1.8% of the sample belongs to the ten largest clones.

The sequence was collected from an adult in good health. The starting material was peripheral blood, obtained on day 0 of AZD1222 vaccination.

The CDR3 region has the sequence CASSPGSREQYF. The sequenced DNA: TGTGCCAGCAGTCCTGGCTCCCGCGAGCAGTACTTC. The receptor chain draws on TRBV6-6 and TRBJ2-7, with the D segment identity uncertain. The trim is 5 bases for V and 6 bases for J, with a gap of 11 bases between the germline ends. Sequences MNHNY (CDR1) and SVGAGI (CDR2) are obtained from the germline V gene (reference sequence). The CDR3 contains 12 residues, cysteine and phenylalanine counted. The retained sequence is limited to the CDR3, 36 bases, with the frame set at the first base.